This TCR beta chain was retrieved from a study of blood T cell repertoires in COVID-19. Study context: Both acute and convalescent COVID-19 samples were obtained from the United States, Italy and Spain.

As processed by the authors: Nucleated cell number was recorded as an estimate derived from reference gene primer amplification. TCRdb's table, derived via immunoSEQ multiplex PCR, lists solely in-frame clones and lacks some. V and J calls and clone size come straight from that table; D and trimming were deduced from the DNA. Among more than 250,000 clones listed, roughly 90% were seen once. Participants were aged 18 to 89 years from 24 US areas. Participants' own reports of clinical history determined their cohort assignment. This receptor was taken from a woman between 18 and 30 years old with acute COVID-19. The specimen sequenced was PBMCs or T cells enriched from blood (not recorded which).

The CDR3 protein is CASRRAGVRTDTQYF. The CDR3 DNA sequence: TGTGCCAGCAGGAGGGCGGGAGTTCGCACAGATACGCAGTATTTT. The chain couples TRBV2 to TRBJ2-3; 7 bases fit TRBD2. The trim removed 6 bases at V and 1 base at J, leaving 7 bases unmatched. The CDR3 sequence is 15 residues long. The germline CDR1 and CDR2 sequences are SNHLY and FYNNEI.